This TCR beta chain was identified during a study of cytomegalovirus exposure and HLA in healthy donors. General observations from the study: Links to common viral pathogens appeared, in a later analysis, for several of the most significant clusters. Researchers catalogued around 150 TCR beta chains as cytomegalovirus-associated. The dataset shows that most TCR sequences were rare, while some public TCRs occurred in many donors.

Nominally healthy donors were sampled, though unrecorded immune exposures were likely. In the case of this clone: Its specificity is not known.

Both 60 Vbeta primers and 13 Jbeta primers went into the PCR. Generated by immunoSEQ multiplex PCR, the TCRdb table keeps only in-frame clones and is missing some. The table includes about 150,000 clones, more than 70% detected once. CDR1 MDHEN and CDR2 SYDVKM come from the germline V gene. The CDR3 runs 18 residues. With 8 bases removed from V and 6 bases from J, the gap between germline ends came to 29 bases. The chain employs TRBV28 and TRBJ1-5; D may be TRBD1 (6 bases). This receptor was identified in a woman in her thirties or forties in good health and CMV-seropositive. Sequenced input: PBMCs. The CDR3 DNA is TGTGCCAGCGGCCCGGCAGGGGCTTATAAGGGGCACGGTCAGCCCCAGCATTTT. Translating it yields CASGPAGAYKGHGQPQHF.